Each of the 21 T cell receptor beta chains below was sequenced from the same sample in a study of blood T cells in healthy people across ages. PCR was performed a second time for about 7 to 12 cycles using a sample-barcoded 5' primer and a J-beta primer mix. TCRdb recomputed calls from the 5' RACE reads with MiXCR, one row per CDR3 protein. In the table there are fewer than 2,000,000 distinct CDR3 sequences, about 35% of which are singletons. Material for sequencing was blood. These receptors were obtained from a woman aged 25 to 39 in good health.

The CDR3 DNA sequence: TGTGCCAGCAGCTTAGTGGGTCTCAGAGTCGCAGATACGCAGTATTTT. Translation gives CASSLVGLRVADTQYF. V is TRBV7-2 and J is TRBJ2-3, with D hard to call. V was cut by 1 base and J by 4 bases, with 15 bases left in between. CDR3 size: 16 residues. Germline V gives CDR1 SGHTA, CDR2 FQGNSA.

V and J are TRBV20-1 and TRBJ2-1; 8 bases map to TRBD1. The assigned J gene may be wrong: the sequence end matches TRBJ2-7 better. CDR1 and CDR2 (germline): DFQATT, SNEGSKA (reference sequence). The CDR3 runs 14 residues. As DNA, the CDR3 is TGCAGTGCTCAGGACAGGGAGGACCCCAATGAGCAGTACTTC. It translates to CSAQDREDPNEQYF.

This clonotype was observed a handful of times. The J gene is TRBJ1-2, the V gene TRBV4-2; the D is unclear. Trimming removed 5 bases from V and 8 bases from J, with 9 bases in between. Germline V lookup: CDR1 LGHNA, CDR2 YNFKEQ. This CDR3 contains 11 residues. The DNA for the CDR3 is TGTGCCAGCAGCTTCCAGGAAGGCTACACCTTC. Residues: CASSFQEGYTF.

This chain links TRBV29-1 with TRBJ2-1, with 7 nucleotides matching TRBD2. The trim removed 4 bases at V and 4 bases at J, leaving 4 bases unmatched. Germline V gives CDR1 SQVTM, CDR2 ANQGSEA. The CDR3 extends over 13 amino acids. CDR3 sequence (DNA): TGCAGCGTTGGGGCTAGCGGTTACAATGAGCAGTTCTTC. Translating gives CSVGASGYNEQFF.

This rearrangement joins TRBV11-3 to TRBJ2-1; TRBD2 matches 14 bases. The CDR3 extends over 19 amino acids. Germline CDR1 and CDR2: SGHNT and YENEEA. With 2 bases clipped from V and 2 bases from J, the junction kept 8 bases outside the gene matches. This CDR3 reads CASSLSGTSGSSTYNEQFF. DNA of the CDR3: TGTGCCAGCAGCTTAAGTGGGACTAGCGGGAGCTCAACCTACAATGAGCAGTTCTTC.

The CDR3 loop reads CASSFSLELQGARYEQYF. In nucleotides, the CDR3 is TGTGCCAGCAGTTTCTCCCTAGAGTTACAGGGGGCGCGGTACGAGCAGTACTTC. V and J are TRBV28 and TRBJ2-7; TRBD1 matches at 9 bases. The CDR3 loop spans 18 amino acids. Trimming removed 3 bases from V and 4 bases from J; junction bases left unmatched: 16. The germline V gene has CDR1 MDHEN and CDR2 SYDVKM.

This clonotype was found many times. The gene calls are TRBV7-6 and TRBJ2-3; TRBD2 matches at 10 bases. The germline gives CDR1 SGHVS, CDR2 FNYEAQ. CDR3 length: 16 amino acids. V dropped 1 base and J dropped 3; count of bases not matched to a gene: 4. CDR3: CASSLVGGLATDTQYF. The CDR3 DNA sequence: TGTGCCAGCAGCTTAGTGGGGGGACTAGCGACAGATACGCAGTATTTT. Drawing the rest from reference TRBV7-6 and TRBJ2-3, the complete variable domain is GAGVSQSPRYKVTKRGQDVALRCDPISGHVSLYWYRQALGQGPEFLTYFNYEAQQDKSGLPNDRFSAERPEGSISTLTIQRTEQRDSAMYRCASSLVGGLATDTQYFGPGTRLTVL.

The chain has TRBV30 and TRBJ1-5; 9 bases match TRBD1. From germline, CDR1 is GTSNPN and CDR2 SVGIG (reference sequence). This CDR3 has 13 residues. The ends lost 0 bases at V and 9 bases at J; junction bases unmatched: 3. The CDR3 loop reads CAWSVGTGTPQHF. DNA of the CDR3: TGTGCCTGGAGTGTAGGGACAGGGACGCCCCAGCATTTT.

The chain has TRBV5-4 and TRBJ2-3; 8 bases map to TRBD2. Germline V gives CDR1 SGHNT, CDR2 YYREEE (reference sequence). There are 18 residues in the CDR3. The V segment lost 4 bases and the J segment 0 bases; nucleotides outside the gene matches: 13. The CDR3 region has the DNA TGTGCCAGCAGCATTGGCCTGCTACTAGCGGCTAGCACAGATACGCAGTATTTT. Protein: CASSIGLLLAASTDTQYF.

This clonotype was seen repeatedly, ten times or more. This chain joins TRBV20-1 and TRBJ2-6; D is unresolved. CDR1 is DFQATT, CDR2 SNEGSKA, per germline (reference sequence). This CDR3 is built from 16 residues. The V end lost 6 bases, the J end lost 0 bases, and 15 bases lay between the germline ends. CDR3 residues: CSAEGGSTSGANVLTF. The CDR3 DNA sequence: TGCAGTGCCGAAGGTGGTTCTACCTCTGGGGCCAACGTCCTGACTTTC.

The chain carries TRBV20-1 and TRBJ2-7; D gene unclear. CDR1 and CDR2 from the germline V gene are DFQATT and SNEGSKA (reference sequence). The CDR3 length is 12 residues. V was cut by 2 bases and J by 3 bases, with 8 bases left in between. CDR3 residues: CSARPNDYEQYF. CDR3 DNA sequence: TGCAGTGCTAGACCTAACGACTACGAGCAGTACTTC.

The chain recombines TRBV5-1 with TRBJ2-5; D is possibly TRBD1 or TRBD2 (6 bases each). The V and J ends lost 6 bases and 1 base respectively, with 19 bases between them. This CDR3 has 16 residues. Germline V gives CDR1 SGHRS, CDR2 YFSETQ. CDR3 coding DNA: TGCGCCAGCACCCGAGGGGGTAGCGGCAGCCAAGAGACCCAGTACTTC. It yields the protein CASTRGGSGSQETQYF.

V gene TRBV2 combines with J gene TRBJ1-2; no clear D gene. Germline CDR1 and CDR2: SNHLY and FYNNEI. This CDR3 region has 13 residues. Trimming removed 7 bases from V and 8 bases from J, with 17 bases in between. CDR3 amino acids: CASTGGPFGGYTF. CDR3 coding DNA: TGTGCCAGCACCGGAGGTCCCTTCGGGGGCTACACCTTC.

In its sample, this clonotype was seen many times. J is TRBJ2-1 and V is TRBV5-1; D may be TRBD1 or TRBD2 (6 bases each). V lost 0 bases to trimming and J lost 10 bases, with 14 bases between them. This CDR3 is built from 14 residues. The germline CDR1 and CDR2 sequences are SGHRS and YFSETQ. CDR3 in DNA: TGCGCCAGCAGCTTGGATAGTCGGAGGGGGGAGCAGTTCTTC. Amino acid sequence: CASSLDSRRGEQFF.

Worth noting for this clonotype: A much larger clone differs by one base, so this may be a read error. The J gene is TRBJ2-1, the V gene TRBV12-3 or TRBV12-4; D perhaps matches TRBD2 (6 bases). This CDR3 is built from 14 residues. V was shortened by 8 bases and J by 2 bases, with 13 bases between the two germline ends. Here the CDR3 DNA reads TGTGCCAGCGCGGGGACCACCGCCTACAATGAGCAGTTCTTC. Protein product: CASAGTTAYNEQFF.

The CDR3 is CASSPYEYNEQFF. The CDR3 bases are TGTGCCAGCAGCCCCTACGAGTACAATGAGCAGTTCTTC. The J gene is TRBJ2-1, the V gene TRBV2; D gene ambiguous. V lost 6 bases, J lost 4 bases, and 10 bases lay in between. The CDR3 contains 13 residues. Germline V gives CDR1 SNHLY, CDR2 FYNNEI.

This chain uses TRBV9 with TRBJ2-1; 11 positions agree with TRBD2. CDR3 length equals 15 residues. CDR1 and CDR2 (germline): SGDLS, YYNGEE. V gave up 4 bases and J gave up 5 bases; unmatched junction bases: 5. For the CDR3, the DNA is TGTGCCAGCAGCTATAGCGGGGGGGCCGACAATGAGCAGTTCTTC. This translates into CASSYSGGADNEQFF.

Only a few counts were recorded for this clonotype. The CDR3 reads CASSKGVNTEAFF. In DNA, the CDR3 is TGTGCCAGCAGTAAAGGAGTGAACACTGAAGCTTTCTTT. The rearrangement uses TRBV6-1 and TRBJ1-1; D unresolved. V lost 5 bases and J lost 0, with 7 bases in between. This CDR3 spans 13 amino acids. Germline V gene sequence: CDR1 MNHNS, CDR2 SASEGT.

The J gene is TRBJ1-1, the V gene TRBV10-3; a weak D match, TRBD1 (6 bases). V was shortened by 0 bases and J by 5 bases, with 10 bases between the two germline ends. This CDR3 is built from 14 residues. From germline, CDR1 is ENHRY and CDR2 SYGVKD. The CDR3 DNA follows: TGTGCCATCAGTGAGTCGGGGGGGCAGACTGAAGCTTTCTTT. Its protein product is CAISESGGQTEAFF.

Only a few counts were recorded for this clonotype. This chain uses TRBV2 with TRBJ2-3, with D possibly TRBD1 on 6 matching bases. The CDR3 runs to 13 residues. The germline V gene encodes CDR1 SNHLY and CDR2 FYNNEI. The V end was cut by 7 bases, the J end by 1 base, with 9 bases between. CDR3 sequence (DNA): TGTGCCAGCACAGGACAGCGCACAGATACGCAGTATTTT. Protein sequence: CASTGQRTDTQYF.

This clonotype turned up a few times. The CDR3 coding sequence is TGTGCCACCAGTAACCCGGACAGGGATAGCTATGAGCAGTTCTTC. This encodes CATSNPDRDSYEQFF. V is TRBV24-1 and J is TRBJ2-1; 8 bases line up with TRBD1. V dropped 6 bases and J dropped 8; count of bases not matched to a gene: 11. Per germline, CDR1 KGHDR and CDR2 SFDVKD. There are 15 residues in the CDR3.